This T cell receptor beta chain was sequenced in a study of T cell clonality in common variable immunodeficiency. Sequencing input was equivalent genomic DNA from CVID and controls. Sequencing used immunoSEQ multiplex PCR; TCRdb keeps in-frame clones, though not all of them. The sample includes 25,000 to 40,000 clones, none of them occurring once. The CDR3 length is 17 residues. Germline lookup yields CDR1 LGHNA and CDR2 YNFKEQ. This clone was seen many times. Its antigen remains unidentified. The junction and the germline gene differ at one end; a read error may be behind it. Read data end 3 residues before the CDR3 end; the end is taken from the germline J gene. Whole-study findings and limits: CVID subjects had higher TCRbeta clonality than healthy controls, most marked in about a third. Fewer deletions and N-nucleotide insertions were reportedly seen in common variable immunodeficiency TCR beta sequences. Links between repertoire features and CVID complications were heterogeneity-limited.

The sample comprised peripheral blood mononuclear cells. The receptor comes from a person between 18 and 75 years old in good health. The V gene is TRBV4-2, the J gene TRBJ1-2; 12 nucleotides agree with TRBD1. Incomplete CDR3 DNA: TGCGCCAGCAGCCAAGACCCCCCGGGACAGGGGGCAGGTGGC. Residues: CASSQDPPGQGAGG. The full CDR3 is CASSQDPPGQGAGGYTF.